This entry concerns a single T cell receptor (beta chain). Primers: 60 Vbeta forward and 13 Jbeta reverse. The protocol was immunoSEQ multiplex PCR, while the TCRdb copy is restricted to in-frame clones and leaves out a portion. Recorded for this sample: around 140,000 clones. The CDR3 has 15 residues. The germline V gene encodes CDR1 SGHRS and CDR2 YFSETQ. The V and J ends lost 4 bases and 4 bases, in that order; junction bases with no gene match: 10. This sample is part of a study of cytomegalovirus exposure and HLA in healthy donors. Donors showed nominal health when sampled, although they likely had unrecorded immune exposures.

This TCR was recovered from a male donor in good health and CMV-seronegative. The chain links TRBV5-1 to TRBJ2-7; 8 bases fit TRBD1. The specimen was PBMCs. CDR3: CASSAKGQAVYEQYF. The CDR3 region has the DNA TGCGCCAGCAGCGCAAAGGGACAGGCCGTTTACGAGCAGTACTTC.